The T cell receptor (beta chain) described here comes from a study of T cells in Graves' hyperthyroidism and ophthalmopathy. Patients were excluded for uncontrolled infection, other autoimmune disease, pregnancy or lactation. Broader study findings: Most expanded thyroid clonotypes above 0.001 recurred in blood.

This clonotype has at least ten counts. Its antigen is not known. RNA transcripts were the template for amplifying TCR beta CDR3 regions. The HTBI primer set was used in a first-round RT-PCR of the TCR CDR3. A single record per CDR3 protein comes from TCRdb applying MiXCR to the multiplex PCR reads. The sample contains roughly 290,000 distinct CDR3 sequences, 10% to 15% of which appear only once. The V gene end was trimmed by 6 bases and the J gene end by 0 bases; junction bases not matched to a gene: 8. The CDR3 consists of 15 residues. Germline V gives CDR1 SEHNR, CDR2 FQNEAQ (reference sequence). The chain employs TRBV7-9 and TRBJ2-7; 7 nucleotides align to TRBD1. The sequencing input was blood. This receptor was identified in a woman in her 30s with Graves' hyperthyroidism that later progressed to Graves' ophthalmopathy. Here the CDR3 reads CASRSDRSSSYEQYF. The CDR3 region has the DNA TGTGCCAGCAGATCGGACAGGTCGAGCTCCTACGAGCAGTACTTC.